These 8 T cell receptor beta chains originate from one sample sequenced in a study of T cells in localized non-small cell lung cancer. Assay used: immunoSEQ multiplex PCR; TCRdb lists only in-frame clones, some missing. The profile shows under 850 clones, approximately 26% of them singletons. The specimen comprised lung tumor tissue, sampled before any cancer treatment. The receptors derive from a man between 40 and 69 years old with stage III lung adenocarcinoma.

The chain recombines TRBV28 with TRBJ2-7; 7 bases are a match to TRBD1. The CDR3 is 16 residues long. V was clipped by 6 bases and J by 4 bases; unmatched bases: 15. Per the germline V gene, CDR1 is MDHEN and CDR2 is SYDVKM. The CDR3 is CASSLGTGVWEYEQYF. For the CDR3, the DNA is TGTGCCAGCAGCCTTGGTACAGGGGTGTGGGAATACGAGCAGTACTTC.

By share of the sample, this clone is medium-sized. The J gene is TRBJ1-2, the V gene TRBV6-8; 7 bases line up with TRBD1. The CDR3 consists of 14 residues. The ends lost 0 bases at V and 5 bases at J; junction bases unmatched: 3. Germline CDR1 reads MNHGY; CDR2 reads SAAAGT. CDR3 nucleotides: TGTGCCAGCAGTTACTCCCGGGACAGTTATGGCTACACCTTC. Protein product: CASSYSRDSYGYTF.

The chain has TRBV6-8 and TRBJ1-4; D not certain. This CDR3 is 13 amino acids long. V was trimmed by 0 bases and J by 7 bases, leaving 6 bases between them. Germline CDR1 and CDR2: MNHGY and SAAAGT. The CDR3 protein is CASSYSPAEKLFF. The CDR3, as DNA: TGTGCCAGCAGTTACTCTCCGGCTGAAAAACTGTTTTTT.

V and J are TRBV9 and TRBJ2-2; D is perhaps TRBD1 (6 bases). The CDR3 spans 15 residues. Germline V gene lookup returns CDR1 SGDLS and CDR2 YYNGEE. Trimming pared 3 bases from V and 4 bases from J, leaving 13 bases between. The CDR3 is CASSATGAVTGELFF. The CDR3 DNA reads TGTGCCAGCAGCGCGACAGGAGCGGTCACCGGGGAGCTGTTTTTT. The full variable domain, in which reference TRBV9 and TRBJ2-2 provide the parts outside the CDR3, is DSGVTQTPKHLITATGQRVTLRCSPRSGDLSVYWYQQSLDQGLQFLIQYYNGEERAKGNILERFSAQQFPDLHSELNLSSLELGDSALYFCASSATGAVTGELFFGEGSRLTVL.

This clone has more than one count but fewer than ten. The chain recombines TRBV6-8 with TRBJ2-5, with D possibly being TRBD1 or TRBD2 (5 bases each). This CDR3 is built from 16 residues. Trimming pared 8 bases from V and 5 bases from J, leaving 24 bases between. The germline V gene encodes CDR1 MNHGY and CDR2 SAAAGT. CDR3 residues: CASVPQSTGGMETQYF. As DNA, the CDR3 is TGTGCCAGCGTTCCCCAATCAACAGGAGGAATGGAGACCCAGTACTTC.

The CDR3 sequence is CASSLAGPYTDTQYF. Here the CDR3 DNA reads TGCGCCAGCAGCTTGGCAGGGCCATACACAGATACGCAGTATTTT. The V gene is TRBV5-1, the J gene TRBJ2-3; D is possibly TRBD1 (5 bases). Germline values: CDR1 SGHRS, CDR2 YFSETQ. The CDR3 runs 15 residues. The ends were cut back, 0 bases at V and 2 bases at J, with 10 bases in the middle.

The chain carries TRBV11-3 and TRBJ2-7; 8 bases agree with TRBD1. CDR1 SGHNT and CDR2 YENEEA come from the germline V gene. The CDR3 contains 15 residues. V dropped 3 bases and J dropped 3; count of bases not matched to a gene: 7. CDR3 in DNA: TGTGCCAGCAGCTTGAGGGCAGGGGGCCTCTACGAGCAGTACTTC. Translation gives CASSLRAGGLYEQYF.

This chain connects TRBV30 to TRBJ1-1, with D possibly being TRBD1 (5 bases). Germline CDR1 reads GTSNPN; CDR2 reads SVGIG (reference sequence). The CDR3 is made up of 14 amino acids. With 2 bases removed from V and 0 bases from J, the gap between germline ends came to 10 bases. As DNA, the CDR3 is TGTGCCTGGAGTTCCCAGGGTTTGAACACTGAAGCTTTCTTT. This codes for CAWSSQGLNTEAFF.